This entry is about one T cell receptor (beta chain). The sample originates from a study of blood T cell repertoires in COVID-19. Sequenced by immunoSEQ multiplex PCR; TCRdb stores in-frame clones only, minus some. The sample comprises around 100,000 clones, 70% to 85% of which are singletons, and approximately 22% rests with the top ten. The germline gives CDR1 SGHNT, CDR2 YYREEE (reference sequence). The CDR3 is 17 amino acids. The ends lost 3 bases at V and 5 bases at J; junction bases unmatched: 6. V and J are TRBV5-4 and TRBJ2-2; 14 bases are a match to TRBD2. The sequenced sample was peripheral blood. The sequence came from a man between 65 and 85 years old with active or convalescent COVID-19. Here the CDR3 DNA reads TGTGCCAGCAGCTCCCCGACTAGCGGGGGGGTTACCGGGGAGCTGTTTTTT. Its protein product is CASSSPTSGGVTGELFF.